This T cell receptor beta chain was sequenced during a study of OX40 agonist ivuxolimab in advanced cancers. Background on the whole study: Ivuxolimab was a fully human IgG2 agonistic monoclonal antibody targeting the costimulatory receptor OX40 (CD134). A male proportion of around 81% and a mean age of about 60 years, ranging from 23 to 79, were recorded for the dose-escalation cohort. Patients were allowed to have had prior anti-PD-1, anti-PD-L1 or anti-CTLA-4 therapy, and approximately 39% of the dose-escalation patients had been treated with checkpoint inhibitors. Intravenous ivuxolimab was administered to patients every 2 weeks at six dose levels: 0.01, 0.1, 0.3, 1.5, 3 and 10 mg/kg. Among the 52 dose-escalation patients, about 20 had hepatocellular carcinoma, 15 or so melanoma, 9 renal cell carcinoma and 9 head and neck cancer. The paper reports the monotherapy dose-escalation portion (N = 52 patients) of the phase I ivuxolimab trial. Peripheral TCRbeta sequencing was intended to test whether TCR sequence diversity was altered and clonal T-cell expansion was caused by ivuxolimab. Three dose-escalation patients achieved partial responses, one with hepatocellular carcinoma and two with cutaneous melanoma. Overall study outcomes, separate from this receptor: Low levels of normalized T-cell clonal expansion were also seen in some nonresponding patients. In the 0.1-3.0 mg/kg groups, partial responders had among the lowest normalized peripheral clonal expansion, particularly in CD8+ T cells. After ivuxolimab, CD8+ T cells had more expanded clones than CD4+ T cells on average. At doses of 0.1 to 3.0 mg/kg, clonal expansion of both CD4+ and CD8+ T cells in blood was seen between baseline and week 6. Which antigens the clonally expanded peripheral T cells were specific for was not determined.

A word on this clone: Its cognate antigen has yet to be identified. Base qualities were left out, and no much larger clone turns up one base away.

The junction carries 19 bases between V and J, which are trimmed by 5 bases and 9 bases respectively. From the cysteine up to the phenylalanine, the CDR3 has a length of 14 residues. Only the CDR3 portion is preserved as DNA: 42 bases, with reading frame beginning at the first base. CDR1 and CDR2, per the germline V gene, are SGHTA and FQGNSA. Genomic DNA was isolated from the sorted cells so that the TCRbeta CDR3 region could be sequenced. TCRbeta CDR3 regions were sequenced using the immunoSEQ Assay. TCRdb's version of the immuneACCESS table is confined to in-frame rearrangements and falls short of the full clone set. An unresolved V gene accounts for under half of the shortfall where checked; the remainder is of unknown origin. This sample lists 95,000 to 100,000 clones; about 86% were detected once. The top ten clones comprise approximately 1.5% of the sample. Patients with a history of autoimmune disease or receiving systemic immunosuppression were excluded from the trial. Peripheral blood for TCR sequencing was collected from all dose cohorts at baseline, on cycle 4 day 1, and on cycle 7 day 1. The samples were drawn from a first-in-human, open-label, multicenter phase I dose-escalation trial of ivuxolimab. The trial enrolled adults with locally advanced or metastatic head and neck squamous cell, hepatocellular, melanoma or renal cell carcinoma. CD4+ and CD8+ T cells were sorted separately from peripheral blood before TCR sequencing.

The sequence was obtained from an adult with an advanced solid tumor such as melanoma, head and neck, liver or kidney cancer. The V gene is TRBV7-2 and the J gene is TRBJ1-1, with no reliable assignment of the D segment. The material sequenced was CD4+ or CD8+ T cells sorted from blood, taken in a trial of the OX40 agonist ivuxolimab. The CDR3 region: CASSHPNLGNQAFF. The nucleotide sequence reads as follows: TGTGCCAGCAGCCACCCCAATCTCGGGAATCAAGCTTTCTTT.